A selection of T cell receptor beta chains follows, all from one sample in a study of control samples from healthy donors and cancer patients. The protocol was immunoSEQ multiplex PCR, while the TCRdb copy is restricted to in-frame clones and leaves out a portion. The sample lists 150,000 to 200,000 clones, around 90% seen once, with 2% in the top ten. The sample consisted of blood. The receptor set was obtained from a woman aged 40 to 50 in good health. Each CDR3 is given without its conserved first and last residue.

>TRBV5-1|TRBJ2-2
ASRARDVAGELF
>TRBV7-2|TRBJ1-3
ASSLQGAVGNTIY
>TRBV4-1|TRBJ1-4
ASSQAGQQDEKLF
>TRBV13|TRBJ1-5
ASSFGGQPNQPQH
>TRBV7-6|TRBJ1-1
ASSFPGQGEAF
>TRBV7-6|TRBJ2-1
ASSLLAGGVNEQF
>TRBV27|TRBJ2-1
ASSLGWGGFFGQF
>TRBV3-1/TRBV3-2|TRBJ1-3
ASRSSGNTIY
>TRBV10-3|TRBJ2-1
AISERSGGKNEQF
>TRBV4-1|TRBJ1-2
ASSPGQGGGYT
>TRBV19|TRBJ1-1
ASMGTQGAKTEAF
>TRBV6-5|TRBJ2-3
ASSRHSTDTQY
>TRBV21-1|TRBJ2-7
ASSKVPGVSYEQY
>TRBV5-1|TRBJ1-2
ASSLSGTENGYT
>TRBV7-9|TRBJ2-1
ASSSGTGYNEQF
>TRBV10-1|TRBJ2-5
ASSDGSAQETQY
>TRBV19|TRBJ2-7
ASSPISGGDTYEQY
>TRBV27|TRBJ2-7
ASSRDGYEQY